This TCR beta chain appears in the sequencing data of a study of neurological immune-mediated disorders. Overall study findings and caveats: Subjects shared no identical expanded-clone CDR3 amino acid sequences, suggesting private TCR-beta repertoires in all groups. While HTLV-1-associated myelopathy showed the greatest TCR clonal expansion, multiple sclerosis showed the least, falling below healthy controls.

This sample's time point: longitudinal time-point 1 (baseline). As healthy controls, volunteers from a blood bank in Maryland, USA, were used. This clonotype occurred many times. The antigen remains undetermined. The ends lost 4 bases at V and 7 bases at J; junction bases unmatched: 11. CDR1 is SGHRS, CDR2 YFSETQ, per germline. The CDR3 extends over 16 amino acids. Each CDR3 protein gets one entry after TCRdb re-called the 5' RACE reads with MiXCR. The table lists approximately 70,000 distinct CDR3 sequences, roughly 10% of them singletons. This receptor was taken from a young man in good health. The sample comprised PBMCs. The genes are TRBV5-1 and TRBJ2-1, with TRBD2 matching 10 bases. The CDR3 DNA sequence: TGCGCCAGCAGCCGGGGTCGGCTAGCGGGGGCTAATGAGCAGTTCTTC. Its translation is CASSRGRLAGANEQFF.